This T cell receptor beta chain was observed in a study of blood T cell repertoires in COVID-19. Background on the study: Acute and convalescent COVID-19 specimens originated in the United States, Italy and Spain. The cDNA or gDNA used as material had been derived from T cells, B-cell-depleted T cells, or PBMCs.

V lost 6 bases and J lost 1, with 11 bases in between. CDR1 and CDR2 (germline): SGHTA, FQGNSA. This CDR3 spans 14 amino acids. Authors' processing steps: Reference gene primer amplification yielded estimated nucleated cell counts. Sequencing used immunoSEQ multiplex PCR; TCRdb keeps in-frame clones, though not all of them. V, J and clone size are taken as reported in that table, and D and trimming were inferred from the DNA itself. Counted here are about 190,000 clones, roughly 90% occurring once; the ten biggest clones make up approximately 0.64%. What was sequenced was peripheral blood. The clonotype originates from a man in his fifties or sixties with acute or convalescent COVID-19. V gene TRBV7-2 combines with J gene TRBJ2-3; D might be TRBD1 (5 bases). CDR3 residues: CASRRGRGTDTQYF. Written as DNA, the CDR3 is TGTGCCAGCAGAAGGGGAAGGGGCACAGATACGCAGTATTTT.